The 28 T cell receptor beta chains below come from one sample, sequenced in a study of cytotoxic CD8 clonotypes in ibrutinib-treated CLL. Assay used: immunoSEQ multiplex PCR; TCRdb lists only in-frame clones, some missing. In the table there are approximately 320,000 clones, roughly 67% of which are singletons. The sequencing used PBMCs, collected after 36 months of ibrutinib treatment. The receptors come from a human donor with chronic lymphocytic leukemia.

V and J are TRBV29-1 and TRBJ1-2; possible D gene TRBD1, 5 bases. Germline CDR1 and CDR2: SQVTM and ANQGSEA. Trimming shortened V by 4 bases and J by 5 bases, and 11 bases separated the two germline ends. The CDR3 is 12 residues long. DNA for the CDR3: TGCAGCGTTGGACGGGACTCATATGGCTACACCTTC. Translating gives CSVGRDSYGYTF. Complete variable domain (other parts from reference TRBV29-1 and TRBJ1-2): SAVISQKPSRDICQRGTSLTIQCQVDSQVTMMFWYRQQPGQSLTLIATANQGSEATYESGFVIDKFPISRPNLTFSTLTVSNMSPEDSSIYLCSVGRDSYGYTFGSGTRLTVV.

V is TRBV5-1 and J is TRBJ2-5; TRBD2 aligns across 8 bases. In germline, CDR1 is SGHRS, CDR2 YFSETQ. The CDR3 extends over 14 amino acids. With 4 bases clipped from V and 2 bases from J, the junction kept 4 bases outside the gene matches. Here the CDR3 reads CASSTGLAQETQYF. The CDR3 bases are TGCGCCAGCAGCACCGGACTAGCACAAGAGACCCAGTACTTC.

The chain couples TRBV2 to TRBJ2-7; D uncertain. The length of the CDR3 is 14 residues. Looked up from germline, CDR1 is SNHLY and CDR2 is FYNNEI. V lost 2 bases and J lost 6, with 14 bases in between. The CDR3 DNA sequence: TGTGCCAGCAGTGAATACACAAAATCTACCGAGCAGTACTTC. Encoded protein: CASSEYTKSTEQYF.

DNA of the CDR3: TGTGCCAGCAGTAAACCCGGGACTCTCGGGGAGCAGTACTTC. Amino acids: CASSKPGTLGEQYF. The rearrangement links TRBV27 to TRBJ2-7, with TRBD2 as a possible D gene (6 bases). The CDR3 sequence is 14 residues long. Deletions cut 5 bases from V and 7 bases from J, with 18 bases between. CDR1 MNHEY and CDR2 SMNVEV come from the germline V gene (reference sequence).

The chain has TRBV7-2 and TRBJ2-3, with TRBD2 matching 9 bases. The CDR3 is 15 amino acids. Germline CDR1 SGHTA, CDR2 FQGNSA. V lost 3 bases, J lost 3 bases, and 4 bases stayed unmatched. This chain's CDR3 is CASSLLSGRTDTQYF. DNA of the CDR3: TGTGCCAGCAGCTTGCTGAGCGGGAGGACAGATACGCAGTATTTT. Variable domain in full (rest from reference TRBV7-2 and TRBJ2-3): GAGVSQSPSNKVTEKGKDVELRCDPISGHTALYWYRQSLGQGLEFLIYFQGNSAPDKSGLPSDRFSAERTGGSVSTLTIQRTQQEDSAVYLCASSLLSGRTDTQYFGPGTRLTVL.

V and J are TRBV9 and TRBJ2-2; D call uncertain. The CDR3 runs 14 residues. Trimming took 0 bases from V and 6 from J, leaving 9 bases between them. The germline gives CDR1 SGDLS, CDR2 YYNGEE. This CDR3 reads CASSVEVLAGELFF. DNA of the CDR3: TGTGCCAGCAGCGTAGAGGTCTTGGCCGGGGAGCTGTTTTTT.

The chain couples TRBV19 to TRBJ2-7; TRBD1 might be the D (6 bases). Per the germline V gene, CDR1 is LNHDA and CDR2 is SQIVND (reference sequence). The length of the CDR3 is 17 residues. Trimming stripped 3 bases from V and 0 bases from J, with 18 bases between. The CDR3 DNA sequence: TGTGCCAGTAGTATTTCGAAGGACAGCCTCAGCTCCTACGAGCAGTACTTC. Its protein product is CASSISKDSLSSYEQYF.

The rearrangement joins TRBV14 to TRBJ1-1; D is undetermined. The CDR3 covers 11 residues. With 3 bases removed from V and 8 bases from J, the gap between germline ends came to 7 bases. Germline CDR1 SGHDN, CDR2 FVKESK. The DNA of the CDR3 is TGTGCCAGCAGCCAGGACGGGGAAGCTTTCTTT. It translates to CASSQDGEAFF.

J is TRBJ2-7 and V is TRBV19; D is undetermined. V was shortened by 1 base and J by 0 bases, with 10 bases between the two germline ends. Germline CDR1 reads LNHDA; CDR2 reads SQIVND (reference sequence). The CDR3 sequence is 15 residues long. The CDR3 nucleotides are TGTGCCAGTAGTATAGGAGGTACCAGCTCCTACGAGCAGTACTTC. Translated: CASSIGGTSSYEQYF. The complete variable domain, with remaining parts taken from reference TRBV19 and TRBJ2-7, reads DGGITQSPKYLFRKEGQNVTLSCEQNLNHDAMYWYRQDPGQGLRLIYYSQIVNDFQKGDIAEGYSVSREKKESFPLTVTSAQKNPTAFYLCASSIGGTSSYEQYFGPGTRLTVT.

The DNA for the CDR3 is TGTGCCAGCAGCTTAGTTACAAGATGGGTTCCAGATACGCAGTATTTT. Encoded protein: CASSLVTRWVPDTQYF. The chain joins TRBV7-9 to TRBJ2-3, with no clear D. Germline V gives CDR1 SEHNR, CDR2 FQNEAQ (reference sequence). Trimming stripped 1 base from V and 4 bases from J, with 15 bases between. The CDR3 loop spans 16 amino acids.

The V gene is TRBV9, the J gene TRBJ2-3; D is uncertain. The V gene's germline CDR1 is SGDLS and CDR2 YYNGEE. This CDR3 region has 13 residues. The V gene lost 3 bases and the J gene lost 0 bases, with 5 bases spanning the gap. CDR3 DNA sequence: TGTGCCAGCAGCGAGCGAAGCACAGATACGCAGTATTTT. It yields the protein CASSERSTDTQYF.

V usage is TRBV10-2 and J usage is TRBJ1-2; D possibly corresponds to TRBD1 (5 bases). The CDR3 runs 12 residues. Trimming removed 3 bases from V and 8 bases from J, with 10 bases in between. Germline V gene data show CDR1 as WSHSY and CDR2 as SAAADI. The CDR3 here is CASSDRAGGYTF. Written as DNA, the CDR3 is TGCGCCAGCAGTGACAGGGCGGGGGGCTACACCTTC.

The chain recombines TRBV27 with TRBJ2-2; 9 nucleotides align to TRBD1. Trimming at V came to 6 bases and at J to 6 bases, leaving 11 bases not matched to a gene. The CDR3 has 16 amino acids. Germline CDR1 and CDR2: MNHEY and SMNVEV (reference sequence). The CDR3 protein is CASRILGQGGSGELFF. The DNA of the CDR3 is TGTGCCAGCAGGATTTTGGGACAGGGTGGATCCGGGGAGCTGTTTTTT.

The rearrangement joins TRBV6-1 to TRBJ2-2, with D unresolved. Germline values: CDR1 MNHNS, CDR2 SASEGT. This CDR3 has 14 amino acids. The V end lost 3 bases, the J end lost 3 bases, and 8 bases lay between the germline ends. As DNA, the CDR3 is TGTGCCAGCAGTGACCAATCCCACACCGGGGAGCTGTTTTTT. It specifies CASSDQSHTGELFF.

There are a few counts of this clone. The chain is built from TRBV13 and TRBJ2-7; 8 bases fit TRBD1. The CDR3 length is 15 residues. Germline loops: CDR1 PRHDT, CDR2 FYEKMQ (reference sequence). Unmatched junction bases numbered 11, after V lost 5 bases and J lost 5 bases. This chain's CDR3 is CASSTGQGGGNEQYF. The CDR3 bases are TGTGCCAGCAGCACAGGACAGGGAGGCGGAAACGAGCAGTACTTC. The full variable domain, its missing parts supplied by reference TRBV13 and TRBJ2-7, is AAGVIQSPRHLIKEKRETATLKCYPIPRHDTVYWYQQGPGQDPQFLISFYEKMQSDKGSIPDRFSAQQFSDYHSELNMSSLELGDSALYFCASSTGQGGGNEQYFGPGTRLTVT.

The CDR3 reads CASGLALKTEAFF. In DNA, the CDR3 is TGTGCTAGTGGTTTGGCCCTCAAGACTGAAGCTTTCTTT. The chain recombines TRBV12-5 with TRBJ1-1; no reliable D call. The CDR3 length is 13 residues. V shed 1 base and J shed 5 bases, with 8 bases lying between them. Germline V gene lookup returns CDR1 LGHNT and CDR2 FRNRAP. The full variable domain, in which reference TRBV12-5 and TRBJ1-1 provide the parts outside the CDR3, is DARVTQTPRHKVTEMGQEVTMRCQPILGHNTVFWYRQTMMQGLELLAYFRNRAPLDDSGMPKDRFSAEMPDATLATLKIQPSEPRDSAVYFCASGLALKTEAFFGQGTRLTVV.

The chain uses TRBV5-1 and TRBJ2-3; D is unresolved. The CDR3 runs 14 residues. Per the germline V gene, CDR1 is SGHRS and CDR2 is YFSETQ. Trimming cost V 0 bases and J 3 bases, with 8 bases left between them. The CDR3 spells CASSLAKITDTQYF. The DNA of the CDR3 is TGCGCCAGCAGCTTGGCTAAGATAACAGATACGCAGTATTTT.

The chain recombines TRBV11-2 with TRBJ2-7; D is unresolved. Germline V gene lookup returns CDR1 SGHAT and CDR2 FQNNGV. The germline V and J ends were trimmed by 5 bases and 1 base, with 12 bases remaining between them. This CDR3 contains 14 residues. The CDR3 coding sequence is TGTGCCAGCAGCCTGGGCAGGTGGTCCTACGAGCAGTACTTC. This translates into CASSLGRWSYEQYF.

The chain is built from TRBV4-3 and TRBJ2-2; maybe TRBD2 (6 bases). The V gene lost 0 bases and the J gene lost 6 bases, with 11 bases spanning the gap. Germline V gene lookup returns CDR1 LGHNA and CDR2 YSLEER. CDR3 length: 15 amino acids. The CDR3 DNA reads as TGCGCCAGCAGCCAAGATAGGAGGGTCGCCGGGGAGCTGTTTTTT. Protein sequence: CASSQDRRVAGELFF.

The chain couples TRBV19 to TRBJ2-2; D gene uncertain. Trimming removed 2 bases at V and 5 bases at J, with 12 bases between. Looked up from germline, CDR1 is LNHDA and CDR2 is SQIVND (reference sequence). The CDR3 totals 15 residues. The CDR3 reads CASSILRVGTGELFF. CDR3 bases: TGTGCCAGTAGTATACTAAGGGTGGGGACCGGGGAGCTGTTTTTT.

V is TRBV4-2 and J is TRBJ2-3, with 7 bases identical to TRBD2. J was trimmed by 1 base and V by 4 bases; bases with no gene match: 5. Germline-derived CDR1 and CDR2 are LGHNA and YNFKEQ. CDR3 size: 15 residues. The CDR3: CASSRRLAGTDTQYF. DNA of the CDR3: TGTGCCAGCAGCCGTCGCCTAGCGGGCACAGATACGCAGTATTTT.

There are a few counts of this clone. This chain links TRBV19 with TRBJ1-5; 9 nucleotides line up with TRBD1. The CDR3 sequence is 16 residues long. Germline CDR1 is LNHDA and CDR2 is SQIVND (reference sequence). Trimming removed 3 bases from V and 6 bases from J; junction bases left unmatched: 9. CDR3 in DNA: TGTGCCAGTAGTATCCAGGGACAGGGTATTTTTCAGCCCCAGCATTTT. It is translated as CASSIQGQGIFQPQHF.

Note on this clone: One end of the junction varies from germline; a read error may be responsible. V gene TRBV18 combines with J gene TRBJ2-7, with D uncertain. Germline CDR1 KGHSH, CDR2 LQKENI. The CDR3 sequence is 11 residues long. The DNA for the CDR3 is TGTGCCAGCTCAGGGGTCGGCGAGCAGTGCTTC. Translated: CASSGVGEQCF.

The CDR3 protein is CASSLRPPGTSGRSSYNEQFF. CDR3 DNA: TGTGCCAGCAGCCTTAGACCGCCCGGGACTAGCGGGAGGAGCTCCTACAATGAGCAGTTCTTC. The chain is built from TRBV27 and TRBJ2-1, with 15 bases that match TRBD2. Trimming took 6 bases from V and 0 from J; bases not matched to a gene: 15. Germline loops: CDR1 MNHEY, CDR2 SMNVEV (reference sequence). The CDR3 is 21 residues long.

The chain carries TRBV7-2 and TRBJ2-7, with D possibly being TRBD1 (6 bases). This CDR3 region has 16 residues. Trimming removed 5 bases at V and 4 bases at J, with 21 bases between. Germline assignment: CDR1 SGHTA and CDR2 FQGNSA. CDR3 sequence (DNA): TGTGCCAGCAGCCCCCAAGTTAGGGACAACCCTTACGAGCAGTACTTC. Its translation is CASSPQVRDNPYEQYF.

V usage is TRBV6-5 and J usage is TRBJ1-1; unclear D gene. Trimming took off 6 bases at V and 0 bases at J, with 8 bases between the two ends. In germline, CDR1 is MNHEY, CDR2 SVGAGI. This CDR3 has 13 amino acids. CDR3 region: CASRITVNTEAFF. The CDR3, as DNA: TGTGCCAGCAGGATTACAGTGAACACTGAAGCTTTCTTT.

The CDR3 DNA reads TGTGCCAGCAGTTACCAAAGGGGAAGTCAGCCCCAGCATTTT. The encoded protein is CASSYQRGSQPQHF. This chain uses TRBV6-6 with TRBJ1-5, with D possibly TRBD1 on 5 matching bases. CDR3 length equals 14 residues. CDR1 and CDR2 (germline): MNHNY, SVGAGI (reference sequence). V was pared by 2 bases and J by 6 bases, with 11 bases between.

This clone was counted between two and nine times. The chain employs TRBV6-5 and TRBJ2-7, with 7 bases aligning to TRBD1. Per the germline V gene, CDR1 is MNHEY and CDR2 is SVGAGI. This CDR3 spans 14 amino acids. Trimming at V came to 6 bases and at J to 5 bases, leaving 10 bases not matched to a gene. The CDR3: CASRLQGSFDEQYF. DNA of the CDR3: TGTGCCAGCAGGTTACAGGGGTCTTTCGACGAGCAGTACTTC.